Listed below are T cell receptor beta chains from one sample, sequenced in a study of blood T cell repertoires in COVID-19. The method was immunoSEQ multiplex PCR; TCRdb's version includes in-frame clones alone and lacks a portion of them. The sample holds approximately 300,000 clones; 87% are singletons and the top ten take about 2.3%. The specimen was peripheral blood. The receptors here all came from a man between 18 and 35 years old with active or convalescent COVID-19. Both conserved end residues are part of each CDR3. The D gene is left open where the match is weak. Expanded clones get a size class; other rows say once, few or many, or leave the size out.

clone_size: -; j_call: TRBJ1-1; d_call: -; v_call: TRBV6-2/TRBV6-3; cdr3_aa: CASSYVGSTEAFF; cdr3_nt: TGTGCCAGCAGTTACGTGGGGAGCACTGAAGCTTTCTTT
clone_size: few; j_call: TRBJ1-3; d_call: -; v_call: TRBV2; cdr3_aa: CASSPETTRGNTIYF; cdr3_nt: TGTGCCAGCTCCCCAGAGACCACGAGGGGAAACACCATATATTTT
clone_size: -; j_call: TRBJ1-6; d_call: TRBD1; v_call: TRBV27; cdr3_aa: CASSRDRENSPLHF; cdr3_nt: TGTGCCAGCAGTAGGGACAGGGAGAATTCACCCCTCCACTTT
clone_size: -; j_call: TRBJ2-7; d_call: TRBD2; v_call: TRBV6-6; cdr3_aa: CASSRPGTSGSEEAYEQYF; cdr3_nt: TGTGCCAGCAGTCGACCCGGCACTAGCGGGAGTGAAGAGGCCTACGAGCAGTACTTC
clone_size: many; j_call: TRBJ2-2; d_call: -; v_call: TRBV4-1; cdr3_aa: CASSPYPPFANTGELFF; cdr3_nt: TGCGCCAGCAGCCCCTATCCTCCTTTCGCGAACACCGGGGAGCTGTTTTTT
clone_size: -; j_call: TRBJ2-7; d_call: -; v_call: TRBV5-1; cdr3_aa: CASSLVWTQYSYEQYF; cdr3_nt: TGCGCCAGCAGCTTGGTTTGGACACAATATTCCTACGAGCAGTACTTC
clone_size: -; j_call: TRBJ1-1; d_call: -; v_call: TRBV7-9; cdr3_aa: CASSLVGTENTEAFF; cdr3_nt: TGTGCCAGCAGCTTAGTGGGCACCGAGAACACTGAAGCTTTCTTT
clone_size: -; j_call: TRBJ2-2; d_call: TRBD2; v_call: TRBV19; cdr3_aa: CASSQAGGPTGELFF; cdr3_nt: TGTGCCAGTAGTCAAGCGGGAGGGCCAACCGGGGAGCTGTTTTTT
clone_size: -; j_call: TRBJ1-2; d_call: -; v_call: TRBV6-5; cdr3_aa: CASSYSGVEYGYTF; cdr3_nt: TGTGCCAGCAGTTACTCCGGCGTGGAGTATGGCTACACCTTC
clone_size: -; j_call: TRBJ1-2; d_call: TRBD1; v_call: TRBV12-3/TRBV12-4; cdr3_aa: CASSTGGGYGYTF; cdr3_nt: TGTGCCAGCAGCACAGGGGGGGGATACGGCTACACCTTC
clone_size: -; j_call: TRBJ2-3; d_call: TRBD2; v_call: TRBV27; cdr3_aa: CASTGRRRGTTDTQYF; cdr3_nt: TGTGCCAGCACTGGGAGGAGGCGGGGGACCACAGATACGCAGTATTTT
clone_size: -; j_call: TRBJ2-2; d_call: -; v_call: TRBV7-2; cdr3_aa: CASSLTSVTGELFF; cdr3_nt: TGTGCCAGCAGCTTAACTAGTGTCACCGGGGAGCTGTTTTTT
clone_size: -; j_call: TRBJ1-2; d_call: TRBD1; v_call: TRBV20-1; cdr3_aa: CSTGDYGYTF; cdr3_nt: TGCAGCACAGGGGACTATGGCTACACCTTC
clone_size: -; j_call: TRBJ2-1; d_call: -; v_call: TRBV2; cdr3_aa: CASNGDRGTASYNEQFF; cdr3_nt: TGTGCCAGCAATGGGGACCGGGGGACAGCCTCCTACAATGAGCAGTTCTTC
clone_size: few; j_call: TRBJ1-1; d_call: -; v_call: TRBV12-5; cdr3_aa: CASGLAYVEAFF; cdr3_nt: TGTGCTAGTGGTTTGGCCTACGTTGAAGCTTTCTTT
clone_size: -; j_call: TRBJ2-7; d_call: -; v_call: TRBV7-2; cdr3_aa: CASSSLPSPYEQYF; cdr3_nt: TGTGCCAGCAGCTCCCTCCCGAGTCCCTACGAGCAGTACTTC
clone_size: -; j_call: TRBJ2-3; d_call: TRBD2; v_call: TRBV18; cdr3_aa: CASSPPGGRTDTQYF; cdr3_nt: TGTGCCAGCTCACCACCGGGAGGGAGGACAGATACGCAGTATTTT
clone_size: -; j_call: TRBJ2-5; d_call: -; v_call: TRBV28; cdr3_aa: CASSMRGAGLGETQYF; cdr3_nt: TGTGCCAGCAGTATGAGGGGAGCGGGCTTGGGAGAGACCCAGTACTTC
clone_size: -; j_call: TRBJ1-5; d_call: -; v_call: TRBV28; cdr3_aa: CASSGDINPNQPQHF; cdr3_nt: TGTGCCAGCAGTGGGGACATCAATCCCAATCAGCCCCAGCATTTT
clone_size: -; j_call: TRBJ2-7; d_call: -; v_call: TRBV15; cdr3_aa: CATSRVEGSSYEQYF; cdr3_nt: TGTGCCACCAGCAGAGTAGAGGGATCCTCCTACGAGCAGTACTTC
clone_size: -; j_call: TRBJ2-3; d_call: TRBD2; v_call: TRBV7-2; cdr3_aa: CASSLLAGGTDTQYF; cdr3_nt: TGTGCCAGCAGCCTCCTAGCGGGGGGTACAGATACGCAGTATTTT
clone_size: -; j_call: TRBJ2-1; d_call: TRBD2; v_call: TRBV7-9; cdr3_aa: CASSGMDGTTNNEQFF; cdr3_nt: TGTGCCAGCAGCGGGATGGACGGGACTACTAACAATGAGCAGTTCTTC
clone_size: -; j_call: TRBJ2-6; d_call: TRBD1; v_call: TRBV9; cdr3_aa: CASSPNGYRRGQNSGANVLTF; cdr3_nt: TGTGCCAGCAGCCCCAACGGATACAGAAGGGGACAGAACTCTGGGGCCAACGTCCTGACTTTC
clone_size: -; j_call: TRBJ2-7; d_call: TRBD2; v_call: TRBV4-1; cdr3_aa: CASSHGLAGAYEQYF; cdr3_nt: TGCGCCAGCAGCCACGGACTAGCGGGAGCCTACGAGCAGTACTTC
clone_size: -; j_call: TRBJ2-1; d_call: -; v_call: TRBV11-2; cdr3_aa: CASSLGDNVQFF; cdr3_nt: TGTGCCAGCAGCTTAGGCGATAACGTCCAGTTCTTC
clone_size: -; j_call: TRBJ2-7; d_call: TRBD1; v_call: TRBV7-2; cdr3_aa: CASSTRDRRQEQYF; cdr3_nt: TGTGCCAGCAGCACCAGGGACAGGCGACAAGAGCAGTACTTC
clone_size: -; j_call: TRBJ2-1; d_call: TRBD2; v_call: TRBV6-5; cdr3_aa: CASRRPGAGVHEQFF; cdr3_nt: TGTGCCAGCAGGCGACCAGGAGCGGGAGTTCATGAGCAGTTCTTC
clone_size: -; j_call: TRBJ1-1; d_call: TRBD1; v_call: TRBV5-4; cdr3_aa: CASSPPRGQQQAFF; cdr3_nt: TGTGCCAGCAGTCCTCCCAGGGGGCAACAGCAAGCTTTCTTT
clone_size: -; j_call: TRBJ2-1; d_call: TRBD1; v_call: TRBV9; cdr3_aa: CASSDWTGYNEQFF; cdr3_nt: TGTGCCAGCAGCGACTGGACAGGCTACAATGAGCAGTTCTTC
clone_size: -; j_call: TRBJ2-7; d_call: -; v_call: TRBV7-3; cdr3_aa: CASSFYGGVKYEQYF; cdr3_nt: TGTGCCAGCAGCTTTTACGGGGGAGTGAAGTACGAGCAGTACTTC
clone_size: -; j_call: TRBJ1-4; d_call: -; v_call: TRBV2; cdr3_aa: CASSEQSTGPKLFF; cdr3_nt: TGTGCCAGCAGTGAACAGTCAACAGGGCCAAAACTGTTTTTT
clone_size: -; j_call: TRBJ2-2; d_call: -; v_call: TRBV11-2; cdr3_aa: CASSFWRGPIGGELFF; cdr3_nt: TGTGCCAGCAGCTTCTGGCGGGGGCCCATTGGCGGGGAGCTGTTTTTT
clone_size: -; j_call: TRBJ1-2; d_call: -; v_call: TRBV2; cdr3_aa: CASSEAGDYGYTF; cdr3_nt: TGTGCCAGCAGTGAGGCAGGGGACTATGGCTACACCTTC
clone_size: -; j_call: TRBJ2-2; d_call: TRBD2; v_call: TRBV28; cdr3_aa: CASSFSGLAGLNTGELFF; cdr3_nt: TGTGCCAGCAGTTTTTCGGGACTAGCGGGATTAAACACCGGGGAGCTGTTTTTT
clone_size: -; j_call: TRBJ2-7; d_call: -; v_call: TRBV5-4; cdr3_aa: CASSIFSGGYEQYF; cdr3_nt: TGTGCCAGCAGCATTTTTTCGGGTGGATACGAGCAGTACTTC
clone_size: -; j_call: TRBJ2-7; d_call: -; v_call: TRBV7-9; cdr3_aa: CASSLAKNEQYF; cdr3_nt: TGTGCCAGCAGCCTTGCGAAGAACGAGCAGTACTTC
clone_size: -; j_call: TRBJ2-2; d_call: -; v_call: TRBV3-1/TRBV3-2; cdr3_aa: CASSHGAYTGELFF; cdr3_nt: TGTGCCAGCAGCCATGGGGCGTACACCGGGGAGCTGTTTTTT
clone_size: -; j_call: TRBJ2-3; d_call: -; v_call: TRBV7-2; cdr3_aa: CASSLTGASTDTQYF; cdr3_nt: TGTGCCAGCAGCTTAACAGGCGCGAGCACAGATACGCAGTATTTT
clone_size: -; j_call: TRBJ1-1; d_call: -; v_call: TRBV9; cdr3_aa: CASSAQNPGWGTEAFF; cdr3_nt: TGTGCCAGCAGCGCACAAAACCCGGGATGGGGTACTGAAGCTTTCTTT
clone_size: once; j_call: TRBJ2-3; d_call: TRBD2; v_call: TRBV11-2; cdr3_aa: CAAGGLDTQYF; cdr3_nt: TGTGCCGCGGGGGGGCTGGATACGCAGTATTTT
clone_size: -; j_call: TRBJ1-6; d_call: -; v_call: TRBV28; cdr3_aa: CASSTPGLSPLHF; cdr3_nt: TGTGCCAGCAGTACGCCGGGACTGTCACCCCTCCACTTT
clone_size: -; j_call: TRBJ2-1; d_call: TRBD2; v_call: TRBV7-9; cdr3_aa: CASSPRRTSGPSYNEQFF; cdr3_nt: TGTGCCAGCAGCCCTAGAAGGACTAGCGGGCCTTCCTACAATGAGCAGTTCTTC